This T cell receptor (beta chain) derives from a study of shared clonotypes between healthy human individuals. Naivety among CD8 cells was defined by CD45RO negativity and positive CCR7 selection, thereby excluding terminally differentiated effector memory CD45RA+ cells. Germline V gene sequence: CDR1 SQVTM, CDR2 ANQGSEA. The CDR3 covers 13 residues. After removal of 5 bases from V and 0 bases from J, the junction contained 2 bases not matched to a gene. Clones were read by immunoSEQ multiplex PCR, and TCRdb kept only the in-frame ones, dropping some. The repertoire includes fewer than 700,000 clones, 90% to 95% of them detected once, and over 0.09% sits in the top ten.

The V and J genes are TRBV29-1 and TRBJ2-7; 9 nucleotides match TRBD1. The material sequenced was naive CD8+ T cells sorted from blood. This receptor was taken from a woman in her 30s in good health. CDR3 DNA: TGCAGCGTTACAGGGGGCATCTCCTACGAGCAGTACTTC. Translating it yields CSVTGGISYEQYF.